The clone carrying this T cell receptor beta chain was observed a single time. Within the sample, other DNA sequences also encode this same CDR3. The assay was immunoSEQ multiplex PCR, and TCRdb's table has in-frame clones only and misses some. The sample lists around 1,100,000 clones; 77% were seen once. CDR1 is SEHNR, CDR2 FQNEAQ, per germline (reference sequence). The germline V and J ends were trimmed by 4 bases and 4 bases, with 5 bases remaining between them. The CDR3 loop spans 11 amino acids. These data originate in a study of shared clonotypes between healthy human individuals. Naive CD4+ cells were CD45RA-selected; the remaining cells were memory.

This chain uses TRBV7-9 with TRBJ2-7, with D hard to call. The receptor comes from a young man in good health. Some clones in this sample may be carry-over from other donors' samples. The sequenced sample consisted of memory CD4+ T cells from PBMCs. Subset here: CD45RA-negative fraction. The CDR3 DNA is TGTGCCAGCAGCTCCGCGTACGAGCAGTACTTC. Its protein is CASSSAYEQYF.